This TCR beta chain appears in the sequencing data of a study of spatial heterogeneity in lung cancer. Study information: Sequences of the beta chain were consistently detected in greater numbers than alpha-chain sequences.

This clonotype was seen a few times. TCRdb re-derived calls from the 5' RACE reads in MiXCR, one entry per CDR3 protein. Of around 110,000 distinct CDR3 sequences listed, about 12% are singletons. The sample's time point: blood at routine non-recurrence follow-up after resection. The authors sequenced whole RNA from tumor, nontumor lung or frozen PBMC without sorting. CDR1 KGHSH and CDR2 LQKENI come from the germline V gene. The CDR3 sequence is 18 residues long. The V segment lost 6 bases and the J segment 1 base; nucleotides outside the gene matches: 17. This TCR was sampled from a male donor with early-stage non-small cell lung cancer. This sequence joins TRBV18 and TRBJ2-5; 7 bases match TRBD1. The material was PBMCs, obtained at follow-up. The CDR3 loop is CASSATYKGQSSQETQYF. The CDR3 DNA reads TGTGCCAGCTCCGCGACTTACAAGGGACAGTCCTCCCAAGAGACCCAGTACTTC.